This T cell receptor beta chain was found in a study of beta chain features in type 1 diabetes. All of the isolated RNA was reverse transcribed, so expressed TCRB transcripts were sequenced. The repertoire was sequenced with immunoSEQ multiplex PCR; TCRdb's copy has only in-frame clones and lacks some. The sample yields 300,000 to 450,000 clones, 10% to 15% seen once. Study-wide findings and caveats: VDJ junctions in type 1 diabetes patients carried more deletions and fewer insertions.

Worth noting for this clone: The target antigen is unknown.

Germline-derived CDR1 and CDR2 are MGHDK and SYGVNS. There are 17 residues in the CDR3. The V end lost 6 bases, the J end lost 4 bases, and 22 bases lay between the germline ends. This rearrangement joins TRBV25-1 to TRBJ2-1; tentative D call: TRBD2 (7 bases). The sequence was obtained from a young man in good health. The sequenced sample consisted of naive CD4+ T cells from blood. This CDR3 is CASSGLTRGTKYNEQFF. CDR3 DNA: TGTGCCAGCAGCGGGCTGACGCGGGGGACAAAGTACAATGAGCAGTTCTTC.